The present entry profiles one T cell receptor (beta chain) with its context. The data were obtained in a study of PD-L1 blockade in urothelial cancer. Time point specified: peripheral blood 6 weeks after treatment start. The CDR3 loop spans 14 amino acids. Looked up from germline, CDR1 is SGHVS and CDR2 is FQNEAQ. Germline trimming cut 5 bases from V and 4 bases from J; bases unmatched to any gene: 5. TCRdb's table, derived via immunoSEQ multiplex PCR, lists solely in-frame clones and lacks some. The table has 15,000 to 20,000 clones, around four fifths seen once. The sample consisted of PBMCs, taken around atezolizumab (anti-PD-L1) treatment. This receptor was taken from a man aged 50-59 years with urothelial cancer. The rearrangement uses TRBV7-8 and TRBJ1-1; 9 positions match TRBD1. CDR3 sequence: CASSKGQGSTEAFF. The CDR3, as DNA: TGTGCCAGCAGCAAGGGACAGGGATCCACTGAAGCTTTCTTT.